The sequence of this T cell receptor beta chain was determined in a study of blood T cells in healthy people across ages. Germline-derived CDR1 and CDR2 are SGHKS and YYEKEE (reference sequence). This CDR3 region has 12 residues. Trimming left V 2 bases short and J 8 bases short, with 10 bases between. It was with a sample-barcoded 5' primer and a J-beta primer mix that a second PCR of roughly 7 to 11 cycles was run. A template-switch adaptor with 12 random nucleotides tagged each cDNA molecule. All samples yielded 2.5 million or more CDR3-containing paired-end reads. TCRdb itself ran the 5' RACE reads through MiXCR, one entry per CDR3 protein. The table has roughly 800,000 distinct CDR3 sequences, about 36% seen once; the top ten hold 10% to 15%. This clonotype appeared a few times. The antigen is unknown. Whole-study results and caveats: The lack of PBMC sorting stopped any conclusive naive versus antigen-experienced comparison. Diversity was higher, and naive CD4+ cells more numerous, in long-lived donors than in aged donors.

This receptor was obtained from a man between 18 and 35 years old in good health. The chain couples TRBV5-5 to TRBJ1-1, with D unclear. The material sequenced was blood. CDR3 protein: CASSFQGWEAFF. As DNA, the CDR3 is TGTGCCAGCAGCTTCCAAGGGTGGGAAGCTTTCTTT.